The entry that follows covers one T cell receptor beta chain sequence. This entry is derived from a study of shared clonotypes between healthy human individuals. The CDR3 sequence is 14 residues long. Germline values: CDR1 ENHRY, CDR2 SYGVKD. V lost 0 bases, J lost 3 bases, and 5 bases lay in between. Data came from immunoSEQ multiplex PCR; TCRdb stores just in-frame clones and leaves some out. The table shows 500,000 or so clones, with about 96% occurring only once. What was sequenced was naive CD4+ T cells sorted from blood. Subset noted: CD45RA+ positively selected. This chain connects TRBV10-3 to TRBJ1-4; D not certain. This TCR was sampled from a woman aged 25 to 39 in good health. CDR3 DNA: TGTGCCATCAGTGAGTCATCGTCTAATGAAAAACTGTTTTTT. This codes for CAISESSSNEKLFF.